These 32 T cell receptor beta chains originate from one sample sequenced in a study of blood T cell repertoires in COVID-19. Assay: immunoSEQ multiplex PCR; the TCRdb copy retains only in-frame clones and omits some. The table includes around 260,000 clones, under 85% detected once. The source material was peripheral blood. Receptors were obtained from a human donor with COVID-19, enrolled during active disease. The donor label of this sample is uncertain.

The J gene is TRBJ1-1, the V gene TRBV3-1 (or the pseudogene TRBV3-2), with TRBD1 as a possible D gene (6 bases). The CDR3 consists of 14 residues. The germline CDR1 and CDR2 sequences are LGHDT and YNNKEL (reference sequence). With 0 bases removed from V and 5 bases from J, the gap between germline ends came to 10 bases. CDR3 sequence: CASSQDRGRTEAFF. CDR3 sequence (DNA): TGTGCCAGCAGCCAAGACAGGGGAAGGACTGAAGCTTTCTTT.

The genes are TRBV4-3 and TRBJ2-1, with D possibly being TRBD1 (6 bases). Germline V gives CDR1 LGHNA, CDR2 YSLEER. Between the trimmed V and J ends, which lost 5 bases and 0 bases, there was a span of 14 bases. This CDR3 comprises 16 residues. CDR3 coding DNA: TGCGCCAGCAGCGCCTTGGGGGCAGGCTCCTACAATGAGCAGTTCTTC. As protein: CASSALGAGSYNEQFF.

V is TRBV5-8 and J is TRBJ1-1; a possible D gene is TRBD1 (6 bases). This CDR3 contains 15 residues. CDR1 and CDR2 from the germline V gene are SGHTS and YDEGEE. Trimming shortened V by 2 bases and J by 1 base, and 12 bases separated the two germline ends. The CDR3 sequence is CASSFRGSANTEAFF. CDR3 DNA: TGTGCCAGCAGCTTCAGGGGCAGTGCGAACACTGAAGCTTTCTTT.

This chain uses TRBV19 with TRBJ2-7; a possible D gene is TRBD2 (6 bases). V was pared by 3 bases and J by 5 bases, with 23 bases between. The CDR3 is made up of 17 amino acids. Germline V lookup: CDR1 LNHDA, CDR2 SQIVND (reference sequence). Here the CDR3 reads CASSMGGGTAALNEQYF. Written as DNA, the CDR3 is TGTGCCAGTAGTATGGGCGGCGGGACGGCTGCCCTCAACGAGCAGTACTTC.

V and J are TRBV6-5 and TRBJ1-2; 7 bases match TRBD1. J was trimmed by 8 bases and V by 6 bases; bases with no gene match: 9. The germline gives CDR1 MNHEY, CDR2 SVGAGI. The CDR3 extends over 13 amino acids. The CDR3 loop is CASRLTGARGYTF. In DNA, the CDR3 is TGTGCCAGCAGACTCACAGGGGCTCGGGGCTACACCTTC.

This clone showed up just a few times. This sequence joins TRBV5-1 and TRBJ2-7, with D unresolved. Germline assignment: CDR1 SGHRS and CDR2 YFSETQ. Trimming left V 2 bases short and J 6 bases short, with 9 bases between. There are 12 residues in the CDR3. The CDR3 here is CASSFPTGEQYF. CDR3 bases: TGCGCCAGCAGCTTCCCTACCGGCGAGCAGTACTTC. Full variable domain (missing parts from reference TRBV5-1 and TRBJ2-7): KAGVTQTPRYLIKTRGQQVTLSCSPISGHRSVSWYQQTPGQGLQFLFEYFSETQRNKGNFPGRFSGRQFSNSRSEMNVSTLELGDSALYLCASSFPTGEQYFGPGTRLTVT.

This clone occurred a few times. This chain uses TRBV5-4 with TRBJ1-1; D possibly corresponds to TRBD1 (5 bases). Germline values: CDR1 SGHNT, CDR2 YYREEE (reference sequence). The V end lost 7 bases, the J end lost 4 bases, and 11 bases lay between the germline ends. This CDR3 is built from 12 residues. Written as DNA, the CDR3 is TGTGCCAGCGGGGCGCAGACCACTGAAGCTTTCTTT. Translating gives CASGAQTTEAFF.

The rearrangement links TRBV3-1 (or the pseudogene TRBV3-2) to TRBJ2-7; 9 bases are a match to TRBD1. The V gene end was trimmed by 4 bases and the J gene end by 1 base; junction bases not matched to a gene: 11. Per the germline V gene, CDR1 is LGHDT and CDR2 is YNNKEL (reference sequence). The length of the CDR3 is 17 residues. The CDR3 is CASSPRRGTGFSYEQYF. For the CDR3, the DNA is TGTGCCAGCAGCCCCAGAAGAGGGACAGGGTTTTCCTACGAGCAGTACTTC.

The V and J genes are TRBV5-1 and TRBJ2-6; D might be TRBD2 (5 bases). From germline, CDR1 is SGHRS and CDR2 YFSETQ. V gave up 2 bases and J gave up 0 bases, with 15 bases separating them. The CDR3 contains 18 residues. Here the CDR3 DNA reads TGCGCCAGCAGCTTATCATACGCGGGTGTCTCTGGGGCCAACGTCCTGACTTTC. Protein sequence: CASSLSYAGVSGANVLTF.

Only one count was recorded for this clone. V and J are TRBV6-5 and TRBJ1-3, with TRBD1 as a possible D gene (5 bases). The V gene's germline CDR1 is MNHEY and CDR2 SVGAGI. Trimming took 4 bases from V and 0 from J, leaving 13 bases between them. The CDR3 contains 16 residues. The CDR3 region is CASSSGTGVSGNTIYF. DNA of the CDR3: TGTGCCAGCAGTTCCGGGACGGGAGTCTCTGGAAACACCATATATTTT.

Comments on this clone: At one end the junction does not follow the germline gene, possibly because of a read error. The gene calls are TRBV7-7 and TRBJ2-5; 7 positions agree with TRBD1. The CDR3 has 15 residues. Germline V CDR1 and CDR2: SSHAT, FNYEAQ (reference sequence). CDR3 in DNA: TGTGCTAGCAGCTTAGGGCAGGGGGTAGGTGAGACCCAGTACTTC. Translated, it gives CASSLGQGVGETQYF.

The rearrangement links TRBV3-1 (or the pseudogene TRBV3-2) to TRBJ2-3, with D uncertain. The CDR3 totals 13 residues. CDR1 LGHDT and CDR2 YNNKEL come from the germline V gene (reference sequence). The V gene lost 3 bases and the J gene lost 3 bases, with 7 bases spanning the gap. The CDR3 loop reads CASSHVATDTQYF. CDR3 coding DNA: TGTGCCAGCAGCCACGTAGCTACAGATACGCAGTATTTT.

The CDR3 coding sequence is TGTGCCAGCAGTGTTAGCGGGAGGGCCGATGAGCAGTTCTTC. This sequence encodes CASSVSGRADEQFF. This chain joins TRBV28 and TRBJ2-1; 11 bases match TRBD2. Germline loops: CDR1 MDHEN, CDR2 SYDVKM. The V and J ends lost 5 bases and 8 bases, in that order; junction bases with no gene match: 5. This CDR3 comprises 14 residues.

The V gene is TRBV27, the J gene TRBJ2-1; D call uncertain. Germline lookup yields CDR1 MNHEY and CDR2 SMNVEV (reference sequence). Trimming stripped 3 bases from V and 0 bases from J, with 9 bases between. This CDR3 spans 15 amino acids. CDR3 in amino acids: CASSFDWSSYNEQFF. The CDR3 DNA follows: TGTGCCAGCAGTTTTGATTGGAGCTCCTACAATGAGCAGTTCTTC.

V usage is TRBV25-1 and J usage is TRBJ2-7; TRBD2 matches 14 bases. The CDR3 contains 17 residues. The germline gives CDR1 MGHDK, CDR2 SYGVNS. The V segment lost 10 bases and the J segment 6 bases; nucleotides outside the gene matches: 17. The CDR3 bases are TGTGCCAAAGGAAGGACTAGCGGGAGGATAGGGGGTGGCGAGCAGTACTTC. Its translation is CAKGRTSGRIGGGEQYF.

This clone was recorded only once. The rearrangement links TRBV25-1 to TRBJ2-1, with D possibly being TRBD2 (7 bases). V was clipped by 5 bases and J by 7 bases, with 18 bases between them. Germline values: CDR1 MGHDK, CDR2 SYGVNS. The CDR3 has 15 amino acids. As DNA, the CDR3 is TGTGCCAGCAGTCGGCGAGGGGGAGGGGATAATGAGCAGTTCTTC. It codes for CASSRRGGGDNEQFF.

The chain has TRBV19 and TRBJ1-5; tentatively, D is TRBD1 (5 bases). The CDR3 totals 15 residues. In germline, CDR1 is LNHDA, CDR2 SQIVND (reference sequence). V was shortened by 4 bases and J by 5 bases, with 15 bases between the two germline ends. The DNA for the CDR3 is TGTGCCAGTAGTAAAGGGGCGTTCTTTGATCAGCCCCAGCATTTT. Protein sequence: CASSKGAFFDQPQHF.

The chain carries TRBV28 and TRBJ2-1; 9 bases match TRBD2. The CDR3 spans 17 residues. The V gene's germline CDR1 is MDHEN and CDR2 SYDVKM. Trimming removed 7 bases from V and 0 bases from J; junction bases left unmatched: 10. CDR3 residues: CASTQRTSVISYNEQFF. CDR3 in DNA: TGTGCCAGCACTCAACGGACTAGCGTAATCTCCTACAATGAGCAGTTCTTC.

The chain uses TRBV7-2 and TRBJ2-1; D is ambiguous. Deletions cut 2 bases from V and 5 bases from J, with 4 bases between. From germline, CDR1 is SGHTA and CDR2 FQGNSA. The CDR3 has 12 amino acids. CDR3 amino acids: CASSLPNNEQFF. In DNA form, the CDR3 reads TGTGCCAGCAGCTTACCCAACAATGAGCAGTTCTTC.

CDR3 in DNA: TGCGCCAGCAGCCAAGAAGCTAGCGGGAGTACAGAGACCCAGTACTTC. Protein sequence: CASSQEASGSTETQYF. This chain uses TRBV4-1 with TRBJ2-5, with 10 bases aligning to TRBD2. The CDR3 is 16 residues long. The V and J ends lost 0 bases and 4 bases, in that order; junction bases with no gene match: 5. Germline assignment: CDR1 MGHRA and CDR2 YSYEKL.

V usage is TRBV28 and J usage is TRBJ2-1; the match to TRBD2 covers 10 bases. With 0 bases clipped from V and 5 bases from J, the junction kept 25 bases outside the gene matches. The germline V gene encodes CDR1 MDHEN and CDR2 SYDVKM. The CDR3 runs to 23 residues. The CDR3 reads CASSLWLAGVFRAPQGQNNEQFF. The CDR3 nucleotides are TGTGCCAGCAGTTTATGGCTAGCGGGAGTTTTTAGGGCCCCTCAAGGCCAAAACAATGAGCAGTTCTTC.

The chain joins TRBV11-1 to TRBJ2-3; 8 positions agree with TRBD2. The germline V gene has CDR1 SGHAT and CDR2 FQDESV (reference sequence). V was pared by 4 bases and J by 4 bases, with 4 bases of the junction left unmatched. This CDR3 is built from 14 residues. The CDR3 sequence: CASSSGGQADTQYF. In DNA form, the CDR3 reads TGTGCCAGCAGCTCGGGAGGGCAGGCAGATACGCAGTATTTT. Full variable domain (remainder filled in from reference TRBV11-1 and TRBJ2-3): EAEVAQSPRYKITEKSQAVAFWCDPISGHATLYWYRQILGQGPELLVQFQDESVVDDSQLPKDRFSAERLKGVDSTLKIQPAELGDSAMYLCASSSGGQADTQYFGPGTRLTVL.

This clone was seen only once. This rearrangement joins TRBV10-3 to TRBJ1-5, with D tentatively TRBD1 (6 bases). The CDR3 extends over 17 amino acids. Germline assignment: CDR1 ENHRY and CDR2 SYGVKD. The V end lost 0 bases, the J end lost 2 bases, and 14 bases lay between the germline ends. The DNA for the CDR3 is TGTGCCATCAGTGAGTCGGTTGCGGGGGCGGGCAATCAGCCCCAGCATTTT. Amino acid sequence: CAISESVAGAGNQPQHF.

The chain is built from TRBV19 and TRBJ1-3, with D perhaps TRBD1 (6 bases). Germline CDR1 reads LNHDA; CDR2 reads SQIVND (reference sequence). The length of the CDR3 is 13 residues. The V and J ends lost 3 bases and 9 bases respectively, with 12 bases between them. The CDR3 DNA reads TGTGCCAGTAGTATGGATCACAGGGTCACCATATATTTT. This encodes CASSMDHRVTIYF.

V is TRBV2 and J is TRBJ1-2; perhaps TRBD1 as D (6 bases). CDR3 length: 14 residues. V was pared by 6 bases and J by 8 bases, with 19 bases between. The germline V gene has CDR1 SNHLY and CDR2 FYNNEI. The CDR3 loop is CASSRDTPTQGYTF. CDR3 nucleotide sequence: TGTGCCAGCAGCCGGGACACCCCCACTCAGGGCTACACCTTC.

V gene TRBV7-2 combines with J gene TRBJ1-2, with D possibly matching TRBD1 (6 bases). The CDR3 contains 15 residues. Trimming pared 1 base from V and 4 bases from J, leaving 13 bases between. Per the germline V gene, CDR1 is SGHTA and CDR2 is FQGNSA. The CDR3 protein is CASSLGTGTSYGYTF. The CDR3 nucleotides are TGTGCCAGCAGCTTAGGGACCGGGACAAGCTATGGCTACACCTTC.

V and J are TRBV11-1 and TRBJ1-1; 8 bases agree with TRBD1. CDR1 is SGHAT, CDR2 FQDESV, per germline (reference sequence). The CDR3 consists of 13 residues. The V segment lost 5 bases and the J segment 9 bases; nucleotides outside the gene matches: 8. The CDR3 coding sequence is TGTGCCAGCAGCCCCGGGACAGGACACCAAGCTTTCTTT. Amino acid sequence: CASSPGTGHQAFF.

The rearrangement links TRBV7-2 to TRBJ2-2; 11 nucleotides align to TRBD2. CDR1 SGHTA and CDR2 FQGNSA come from the germline V gene. The CDR3 has 17 residues. Trimming cost V 1 base and J 8 bases; bases outside gene matches: 9. The DNA for the CDR3 is TGTGCCAGCAGCTTAGGCGGAACTAGCGGGAGAGTTGGGGAGCTGTTTTTT. Amino acid sequence: CASSLGGTSGRVGELFF. The variable domain in full, completed from reference TRBV7-2 and TRBJ2-2, reads GAGVSQSPSNKVTEKGKDVELRCDPISGHTALYWYRQSLGQGLEFLIYFQGNSAPDKSGLPSDRFSAERTGGSVSTLTIQRTQQEDSAVYLCASSLGGTSGRVGELFFGEGSRLTVL.

This chain connects TRBV9 to TRBJ2-2, with TRBD1 matching 9 bases. This CDR3 has 16 amino acids. The V and J ends lost 0 bases and 4 bases, in that order; junction bases with no gene match: 4. Germline values: CDR1 SGDLS, CDR2 YYNGEE. The CDR3 coding sequence is TGTGCCAGCAGCGTAGCGGGGACAGGGAGCACCGGGGAGCTGTTTTTT. Its translation is CASSVAGTGSTGELFF.

The CDR3, as DNA: TGTGCCAGCAGCCTTTATGGGACGGGGGCCTACGAGCAGTACTTC. Translating it yields CASSLYGTGAYEQYF. This chain uses TRBV14 with TRBJ2-7; weak D call: TRBD2 (6 bases). The CDR3 has 15 residues. Deletions cut 4 bases from V and 2 bases from J, with 15 bases between. In germline, CDR1 is SGHDN, CDR2 FVKESK.

This chain links TRBV9 with TRBJ1-2; D is undetermined. Germline values: CDR1 SGDLS, CDR2 YYNGEE. Trimming cost V 5 bases and J 2 bases, with 13 bases left between them. This CDR3 comprises 14 residues. The CDR3 bases are TGTGCCAGCAGTCCCCAGGAAAGAAACTATGGCTACACCTTC. As protein: CASSPQERNYGYTF.

J is TRBJ1-2 and V is TRBV6-6; D ambiguous. This CDR3 has 13 amino acids. Germline lookup yields CDR1 MNHNY and CDR2 SVGAGI (reference sequence). V was clipped by 11 bases and J by 0 bases, with 13 bases between them. CDR3 in amino acids: CASQDPTNYGYTF. In DNA, the CDR3 is TGTGCCTCCCAGGATCCCACTAACTATGGCTACACCTTC.